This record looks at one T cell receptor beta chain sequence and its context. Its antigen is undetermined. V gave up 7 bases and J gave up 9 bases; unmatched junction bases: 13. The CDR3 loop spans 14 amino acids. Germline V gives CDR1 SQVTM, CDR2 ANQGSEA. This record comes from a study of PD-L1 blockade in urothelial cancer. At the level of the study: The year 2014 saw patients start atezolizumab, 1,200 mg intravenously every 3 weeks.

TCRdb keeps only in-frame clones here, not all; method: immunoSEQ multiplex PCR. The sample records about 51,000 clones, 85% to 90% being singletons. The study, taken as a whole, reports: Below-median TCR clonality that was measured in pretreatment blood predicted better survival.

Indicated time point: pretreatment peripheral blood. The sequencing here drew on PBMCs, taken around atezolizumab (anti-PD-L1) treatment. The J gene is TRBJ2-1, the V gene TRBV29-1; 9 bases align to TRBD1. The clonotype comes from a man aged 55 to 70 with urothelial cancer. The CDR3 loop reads CSAGTGLWNGEQFF. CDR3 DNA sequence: TGCAGCGCCGGGACAGGGTTGTGGAACGGTGAGCAGTTCTTC.